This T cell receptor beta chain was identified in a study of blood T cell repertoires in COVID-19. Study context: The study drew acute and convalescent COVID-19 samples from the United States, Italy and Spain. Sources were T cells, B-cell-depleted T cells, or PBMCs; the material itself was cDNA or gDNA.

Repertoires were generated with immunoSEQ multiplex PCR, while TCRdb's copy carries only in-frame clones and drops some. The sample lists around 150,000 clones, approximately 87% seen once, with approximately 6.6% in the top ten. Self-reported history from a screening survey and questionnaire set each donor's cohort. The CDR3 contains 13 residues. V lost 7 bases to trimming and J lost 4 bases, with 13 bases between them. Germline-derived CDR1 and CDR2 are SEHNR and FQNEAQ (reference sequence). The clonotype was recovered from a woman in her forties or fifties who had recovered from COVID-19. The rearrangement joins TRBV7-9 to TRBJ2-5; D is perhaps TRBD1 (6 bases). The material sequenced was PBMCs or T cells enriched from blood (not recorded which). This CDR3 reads CASKPTGRETQYF. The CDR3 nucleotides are TGTGCCAGCAAACCTACAGGGCGAGAGACCCAGTACTTC.